A single count supports the clone carrying this T cell receptor beta chain. These data originate in a study of blood T cell repertoires in COVID-19. Study-wide background: The study drew acute and convalescent COVID-19 samples from the United States, Italy and Spain. The cDNA or gDNA used as material had been derived from T cells, B-cell-depleted T cells, or PBMCs.

Looked up from germline, CDR1 is LGHNA and CDR2 is YNFKEQ. Trimming removed 0 bases from V and 4 bases from J; junction bases left unmatched: 3. This CDR3 comprises 16 residues. Original analysis: It was from reference gene primer amplification that nucleated cell counts were estimated. The method was immunoSEQ multiplex PCR; TCRdb's version includes in-frame clones alone and lacks a portion of them. That table supplies the V and J calls and clone size; D and trimming were determined from the DNA. The sample holds some 200,000 clones, approximately 87% seen once. The rearrangement joins TRBV4-2 to TRBJ2-7, with 13 bases aligning to TRBD2. The sample comprised peripheral blood. The clonotype originates from a woman between 65 and 79 years old with acute or convalescent COVID-19. CDR3 loop: CASSQDRLAGGYEQYF. The CDR3 region has the DNA TGTGCCAGCAGCCAAGATCGACTAGCGGGAGGTTACGAGCAGTACTTC.